These T cell receptor beta chains were read from a single sample in a study of blood T cell repertoires in COVID-19. The data were produced by immunoSEQ multiplex PCR, yet TCRdb's version contains in-frame clones alone and is incomplete. Among around 160,000 clones, 82% were seen once, and the ten largest hold approximately 16%. Sequencing input: peripheral blood. These receptors were collected from a human donor with acute or convalescent COVID-19. The donor label of this sample is uncertain. CDR3s include the opening cysteine and the closing phenylalanine or tryptophan. D genes are given only for firm matches. Expanded clones are given a class, and other clones once, few, many or no size at all.

abundance	d_gene	j_gene	v_gene	CDR3aa	CDR3nt
-	-	TRBJ1-2	TRBV3-1/TRBV3-2	CASSQGQAPYGYTF	TGTGCCAGCAGCCAAGGGCAGGCACCTTATGGCTACACCTTC
few	TRBD1	TRBJ2-7	TRBV5-5	CASRIGTGKQYEQYF	TGTGCCAGCAGGATTGGGACAGGGAAACAATACGAGCAGTACTTC
-	TRBD1	TRBJ2-3	TRBV12-5	CASGLVMGQGMTDTQYF	TGTGCTAGTGGTTTGGTAATGGGACAGGGGATGACAGATACGCAGTATTTT
-	TRBD2	TRBJ2-7	TRBV6-2/TRBV6-3	CASSPSPSGGADEQYF	TGTGCCAGCAGCCCGAGTCCGAGCGGGGGGGCCGACGAGCAGTACTTC
-	TRBD1	TRBJ1-1	TRBV29-1	CSAALRGMNTEAFF	TGCAGCGCGGCTCTCAGGGGGATGAACACTGAAGCTTTCTTT
once	TRBD2	TRBJ2-5	TRBV18	CASSPRLAGGLETQYF	TGTGCCAGCTCACCGCGACTAGCGGGGGGGCTGGAGACCCAGTACTTC
-	TRBD2	TRBJ2-2	TRBV7-7	CASSPSGAHGELFF	TGTGCCAGCAGCCCCAGCGGGGCCCACGGGGAGCTGTTTTTT
-	TRBD1	TRBJ1-4	TRBV3-1/TRBV3-2	CASSQRTGGTEKLFF	TGTGCCAGCAGCCAACGCACAGGGGGGACTGAAAAACTGTTTTTT
once	-	TRBJ1-1	TRBV19	CASSNLRRGRKGTEAFF	TGTGCCAGTAGTAACCTCCGTCGGGGTCGGAAGGGCACTGAAGCTTTCTTT
-	TRBD1	TRBJ1-3	TRBV5-3	CARSIPGQSSGNTIYF	TGTGCCAGAAGCATACCGGGACAGAGCTCTGGAAACACCATATATTTT
-	TRBD1	TRBJ1-6	TRBV15	CATSLPPHSPRTGPSPLHF	TGTGCCACCAGCCTACCTCCACATTCCCCCCGGACAGGTCCATCACCCCTCCACTTT
-	TRBD1	TRBJ1-3	TRBV4-2	CASSPGQERNTIYF	TGTGCCAGCAGCCCCGGACAGGAGCGAAACACCATATATTTT
-	TRBD1	TRBJ1-6	TRBV30	CAWSSLGQGSLPLHF	TGTGCCTGGAGCTCCTTAGGACAGGGGTCTCTACCCCTCCACTTT
-	-	TRBJ1-5	TRBV18	CASSVGRGSNQPQHF	TGTGCCAGCTCAGTGGGGAGGGGGAGTAATCAGCCCCAGCATTTT
-	-	TRBJ2-4	TRBV14	CASSRLSDYTKNIQYF	TGTGCCAGCAGCCGCCTAAGCGACTACACCAAAAACATTCAGTACTTC
once	TRBD1	TRBJ1-6	TRBV7-8	CASSPGGLLDNSPLHF	TGTGCCAGCAGCCCAGGGGGCCTTCTCGATAATTCACCCCTCCACTTT
-	TRBD2	TRBJ2-5	TRBV30	CAWRGPSGGIQETQYF	TGTGCCTGGCGGGGGCCTAGCGGGGGGATCCAAGAGACCCAGTACTTC
-	TRBD1	TRBJ1-2	TRBV6-5	CASSYSDLTGYGYTF	TGTGCCAGCAGTTACTCCGACTTGACAGGGTATGGCTACACCTTC
-	-	TRBJ1-4	TRBV19	CASSRDWREKLFF	TGTGCCAGTAGTCGGGACTGGAGGGAAAAACTGTTTTTT
-	-	TRBJ1-5	TRBV27	CASSPRGGQPQHF	TGTGCCAGCAGTCCAAGGGGAGGTCAGCCCCAGCATTTT
-	-	TRBJ1-5	TRBV2	CASSGDSNQPQHF	TGTGCCAGCAGTGGAGATAGCAATCAGCCCCAGCATTTT
-	-	TRBJ2-3	TRBV6-6	CASSYSQLTDTQYF	TGTGCCAGCAGTTACTCCCAACTCACAGATACGCAGTATTTT
-	-	TRBJ2-2	TRBV5-1	CASSYGMTDTGELFF	TGCGCCAGCAGCTACGGAATGACTGACACCGGGGAGCTGTTTTTT
-	TRBD1	TRBJ1-2	TRBV3-1/TRBV3-2	CASSQGGPGGPGYTF	TGTGCCAGCAGCCAAGGGGGGCCAGGGGGACCTGGCTACACCTTC
few	-	TRBJ1-5	TRBV6-2/TRBV6-3	CASSYPTPGVNQPQHF	TGTGCCAGCAGTTACCCCACCCCAGGGGTCAATCAGCCCCAGCATTTT
few	-	TRBJ1-1	TRBV6-1	CASSEALLGGTEAFF	TGTGCCAGCAGTGAAGCGCTATTGGGGGGCACTGAAGCTTTCTTT
-	-	TRBJ2-1	TRBV5-1	CASSFVGGNSDEQFF	TGCGCCAGCAGCTTTGTGGGAGGTAACTCGGATGAGCAGTTCTTC
-	-	TRBJ2-1	TRBV5-8	CASSLVPPREQFF	TGTGCCAGCAGCTTGGTTCCCCCCAGGGAGCAGTTCTTC
-	-	TRBJ1-2	TRBV5-4	CASSLAIERYGYTF	TGTGCCAGCAGCTTGGCGATAGAACGTTATGGCTACACCTTC
-	-	TRBJ2-7	TRBV11-1	CASSLMRAYEQYF	TGTGCCAGCAGCTTAATGCGGGCCTACGAGCAGTACTTC
-	TRBD1	TRBJ1-2	TRBV5-1	CASSPGQGGGYTF	TGCGCCAGCAGCCCCGGACAGGGGGGTGGCTACACCTTC
-	-	TRBJ1-2	TRBV10-3	CAISPLGGGYTF	TGTGCCATCAGCCCCCTAGGGGGAGGCTACACCTTC
-	TRBD1	TRBJ1-6	TRBV2	CASRLPGQGLAPLHF	TGTGCCAGTAGGCTTCCGGGACAGGGTCTTGCACCCCTCCACTTT
-	-	TRBJ2-1	TRBV5-4	CASSLDHTGLGNEQFF	TGTGCCAGCAGCTTGGATCACACGGGGTTGGGGAATGAGCAGTTCTTC
once	-	TRBJ1-6	TRBV11-2	CASSLGANSPLHF	TGTGCCAGCAGCTTAGGGGCGAATTCACCCCTCCACTTT
-	-	TRBJ2-1	TRBV29-1	CSVEKSEQGRWNEQFF	TGCAGCGTTGAAAAGTCGGAACAGGGACGGTGGAATGAGCAGTTCTTC
-	-	TRBJ1-2	TRBV3-1/TRBV3-2	CASSQRLTRGYTF	TGTGCCAGCAGCCAACGACTAACGCGAGGCTACACCTTC
-	-	TRBJ1-1	TRBV6-2/TRBV6-3	CASSDRTGGTEAFF	TGTGCCAGCAGTGATCGGACGGGCGGGACTGAAGCTTTCTTT
-	TRBD1	TRBJ2-7	TRBV11-2	CASSPGQGREEQYF	TGTGCCAGCAGCCCAGGACAGGGCCGTGAGGAGCAGTACTTC
-	-	TRBJ1-2	TRBV2	CASSDRAANYGYTF	TGTGCCAGCAGTGACAGGGCTGCTAACTATGGCTACACCTTC
-	TRBD1	TRBJ1-3	TRBV11-2	CASSTGVLPGNTIYF	TGTGCCAGCAGTACAGGGGTCCTTCCGGGAAACACCATATATTTT
few	-	TRBJ2-7	TRBV5-1	CASSSTNYEQYF	TGCGCCAGCAGCTCCACTAACTACGAGCAGTACTTC
-	-	TRBJ2-3	TRBV20-1	CSASGAFPSTDTQYF	TGCAGTGCTAGTGGGGCGTTTCCTAGCACAGATACGCAGTATTTT